The rows below give T cell receptor beta chains drawn from one sample of a study of PD-L1 blockade in urothelial cancer. The repertoire was sequenced with immunoSEQ multiplex PCR; TCRdb's copy has only in-frame clones and lacks some. The repertoire holds approximately 50,000 clones, approximately 88% seen once, with approximately 1.5% in the top ten. The specimen comprised PBMCs, sampled around atezolizumab (anti-PD-L1) treatment. These receptors all stem from a man aged 45-65 years with urothelial cancer. CDR3s leave out the opening cysteine and the closing phenylalanine or tryptophan. The order of the fields is CDR3 protein, V gene.

cdr3_aa: ASSLAFGGGPGEQY
v_call: TRBV5-1

cdr3_aa: ASSYRGRTYGYT
v_call: TRBV6-6

cdr3_aa: ASSQGGEGNQPQH
v_call: TRBV4-1

cdr3_aa: ASSLRASLSGGPYEQY
v_call: TRBV27

cdr3_aa: AISAGDSNQPQH
v_call: TRBV10-3

cdr3_aa: SVGKDREQETQY
v_call: TRBV29-1

cdr3_aa: ASGLFSGTGGGEQY
v_call: TRBV12-5

cdr3_aa: ASSPQGAGELF
v_call: TRBV18

cdr3_aa: ASQGAPTNEKLF
v_call: TRBV5-1

cdr3_aa: ACQLSGSQAF
v_call: TRBV30

cdr3_aa: AISSGSNNNEQF
v_call: TRBV19

cdr3_aa: ASSEAWGGSYGYT
v_call: TRBV6-1

cdr3_aa: SVETVSSSSYNEQF
v_call: TRBV29-1

cdr3_aa: ATYRDSSYEQY
v_call: TRBV10-3

cdr3_aa: ASSLDRAYGYT
v_call: TRBV5-6

cdr3_aa: ASSLRLAGGPGQETQY
v_call: TRBV4-1

cdr3_aa: ASSARLAGGTDTQY
v_call: TRBV9

cdr3_aa: AWSVPQNTIY
v_call: TRBV30

cdr3_aa: ASSEMGQDYGYT
v_call: TRBV2

cdr3_aa: ASSLARGLTTDTQY
v_call: TRBV7-8

cdr3_aa: ASRQTTATYEQY
v_call: TRBV19

cdr3_aa: ASSPGERGSYNEQF
v_call: TRBV4-1

cdr3_aa: ASSSDPGAQY
v_call: TRBV7-9

cdr3_aa: ASSSGENEQF
v_call: TRBV6-5

cdr3_aa: ASHRGNTEAF
v_call: TRBV2

cdr3_aa: ASRPTGTSGYEQY
v_call: TRBV7-2

cdr3_aa: ASSFQRLQY
v_call: TRBV27

cdr3_aa: ASSLQGAAAGSYEQY
v_call: TRBV5-1

cdr3_aa: ASSPSGGSNEKLF
v_call: TRBV9

cdr3_aa: ASSFVAEDDIGYGYT
v_call: TRBV12-1

cdr3_aa: AWSLFGDRAQETQY
v_call: TRBV30

cdr3_aa: ASSPRNEQF
v_call: TRBV28

cdr3_aa: ASSPGTGNQPQH
v_call: TRBV7-9

cdr3_aa: AISGHGEVTDTQY
v_call: TRBV10-3

cdr3_aa: ASSPLNSNQPQH
v_call: TRBV7-8

cdr3_aa: ASSQGTGNYGYT
v_call: TRBV18

cdr3_aa: ASTMRTGEYEQY
v_call: TRBV5-1

cdr3_aa: ASSPGQGRAQY
v_call: TRBV14

cdr3_aa: ASRTGTRDNEQF
v_call: TRBV2

cdr3_aa: ASSLTASYEQY
v_call: TRBV11-3

cdr3_aa: ASSARQGPYGYT
v_call: TRBV9

cdr3_aa: ASSLRTGNSPLH
v_call: TRBV7-8

cdr3_aa: ASSFANPSNEQF
v_call: TRBV7-9

cdr3_aa: ASSLGNEQF
v_call: TRBV11-3

cdr3_aa: ASSEGPSSNEQF
v_call: TRBV6-1

cdr3_aa: ASSPVRSDGGYT
v_call: TRBV6-1

cdr3_aa: ASSFSGRRLEQY
v_call: TRBV6-5

cdr3_aa: ASSPRAGAGDEQY
v_call: TRBV7-8

cdr3_aa: ASSPWSGKNTGELF
v_call: TRBV5-1

cdr3_aa: ASSEPPGRTDTQY
v_call: TRBV9

cdr3_aa: ASSLGDRASNQPQH
v_call: TRBV7-9

cdr3_aa: ASSQTGLAGNTDTQY
v_call: TRBV4-1